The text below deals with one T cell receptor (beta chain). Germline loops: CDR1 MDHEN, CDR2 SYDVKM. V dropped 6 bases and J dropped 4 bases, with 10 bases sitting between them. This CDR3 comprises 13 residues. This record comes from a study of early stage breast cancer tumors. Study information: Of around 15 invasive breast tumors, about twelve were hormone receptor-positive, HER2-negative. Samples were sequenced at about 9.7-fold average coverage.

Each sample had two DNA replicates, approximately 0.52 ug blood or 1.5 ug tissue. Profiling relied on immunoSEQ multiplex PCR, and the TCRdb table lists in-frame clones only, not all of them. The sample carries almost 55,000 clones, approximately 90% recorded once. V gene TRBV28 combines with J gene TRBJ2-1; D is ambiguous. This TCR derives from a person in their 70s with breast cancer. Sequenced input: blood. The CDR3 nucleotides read TGTGCCAGCAGGGGCCATTATTACAATGAGCAGTTCTTC. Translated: CASRGHYYNEQFF.